The next 27 T cell receptor beta chains were all read from a single sample in a study of blood T cells in healthy people across ages. A J-beta primer mix and a sample-barcoded 5' primer were used in a second PCR of about 6 to 12 cycles. Each CDR3 protein is one row after TCRdb ran MiXCR on the 5' RACE reads. The top ten hold around a fifth of the sample, which has just under 750,000 distinct CDR3 sequences, 22% seen once. The sample was blood. The receptors shown here come from an older man in good health.

V gene TRBV10-3 combines with J gene TRBJ2-5; D possibly corresponds to TRBD1 (5 bases). Trimming shortened V by 7 bases and J by 4 bases, and 16 bases separated the two germline ends. The length of the CDR3 is 14 residues. Germline V gene data show CDR1 as ENHRY and CDR2 as SYGVKD. As DNA, the CDR3 is TGTGCCATCAACGACCAGGGAATGGGAGAGACCCAGTACTTC. Translation gives CAINDQGMGETQYF.

This clonotype was counted only a few times. This chain uses TRBV27 with TRBJ1-5; 7 bases align to TRBD1. The CDR3 length is 14 residues. The germline V gene has CDR1 MNHEY and CDR2 SMNVEV (reference sequence). The junction had 8 bases not matched to a gene; V was cut back by 5 bases and J by 7 bases. The CDR3 DNA is TGTGCCAGCAGTACCCCAGGGGGGGGCCAGCCCCAGCATTTT. Protein product: CASSTPGGGQPQHF.

This clonotype was seen a few times. The rearrangement uses TRBV7-2 and TRBJ1-2; 11 bases agree with TRBD1. Germline CDR1 and CDR2: SGHTA and FQGNSA. CDR3 size: 16 residues. The J segment lost 4 bases and the V segment lost 2 bases, leaving 6 bases of the junction unmatched. CDR3 nucleotides: TGTGCCAGCAGCTTACAGGGACAGGGGGGAGGCTATGGCTACACCTTC. It specifies CASSLQGQGGGYGYTF.

The chain combines TRBV20-1 with TRBJ2-2, with no clear D. The CDR3 has 16 amino acids. Germline CDR1 and CDR2: DFQATT and SNEGSKA (reference sequence). The V end lost 0 bases, the J end lost 0 bases, and 11 bases lay between the germline ends. The chain's CDR3 is CSARDQDTSNTGELFF. Here the CDR3 DNA reads TGCAGTGCTAGAGATCAAGACACCTCGAACACCGGGGAGCTGTTTTTT.

This clonotype showed up many times. The genes are TRBV29-1 and TRBJ2-4; the D gene is possibly TRBD1 (5 bases). In germline, CDR1 is SQVTM, CDR2 ANQGSEA. Trimming took off 3 bases at V and 9 bases at J, with 9 bases between the two ends. The CDR3 consists of 11 residues. The CDR3 DNA sequence: TGCAGCGTTGACAGGGTCGGCATTCAGTACTTC. Protein: CSVDRVGIQYF.

J is TRBJ1-1 and V is TRBV28; 7 positions match TRBD1. With 2 bases clipped from V and 2 bases from J, the junction kept 8 bases outside the gene matches. CDR3 length: 16 residues. CDR1 and CDR2 (germline): MDHEN, SYDVKM. CDR3 sequence (DNA): TGTGCCAGCAGTTTAAGTTACGGGACAGAAAACACTGAAGCTTTCTTT. It yields the protein CASSLSYGTENTEAFF.

The sample holds many counts of this clonotype. The chain has TRBV5-8 and TRBJ1-2; D is ambiguous. Germline V gene sequence: CDR1 SGHTS, CDR2 YDEGEE. The CDR3 spans 13 residues. Trimming shortened V by 4 bases and J by 5 bases, and 12 bases separated the two germline ends. The CDR3 nucleotides read TGTGCCAGCAGCGTCGGGCAGGATTATGGCTACACCTTC. Amino acids: CASSVGQDYGYTF.

This clonotype was counted a few times. This chain links TRBV27 with TRBJ2-5; 11 bases agree with TRBD2. Judging by the DNA end, TRBJ2-1 fits better; the J call may be wrong. Germline V gene sequence: CDR1 MNHEY, CDR2 SMNVEV (reference sequence). This CDR3 has 17 residues. The DNA of the CDR3 is TGTGCCAGCAGACCTCTAGCGGGGGGTTTTACAAACAATGAGCAGTTCTTC. Amino acids: CASRPLAGGFTNNEQFF.

This clonotype was observed a handful of times. The chain links TRBV5-6 to TRBJ2-3, with TRBD2 matching 7 bases. Trimming cost V 3 bases and J 6 bases; bases outside gene matches: 13. Germline V gives CDR1 SGHDT, CDR2 YYEEEE. CDR3 size: 16 residues. In DNA, the CDR3 is TGTGCCAGCAGCTCACCACTGACTAGCTCGATGGATACGCAGTATTTT. It specifies CASSSPLTSSMDTQYF.

The V call is TRBV7-9, the J call TRBJ2-1; TRBD1 aligns across 8 bases. The CDR3 spans 15 residues. V dropped 8 bases and J dropped 2; count of bases not matched to a gene: 8. In germline, CDR1 is SEHNR, CDR2 FQNEAQ (reference sequence). DNA for the CDR3: TGTGCCAGCCGAAAAGGACAGGGAACCTACAATGAGCAGTTCTTC. It specifies CASRKGQGTYNEQFF.

This clonotype was seen just once. V and J are TRBV10-3 and TRBJ2-7; either TRBD1 or TRBD2 may supply D (5 bases each). The J call is doubtful: the DNA matches TRBJ2-5 better. Germline V gene data show CDR1 as ENHRY and CDR2 as SYGVKD. The CDR3 covers 14 residues. The CDR3 region has the DNA TGTGCCATCAGGTCAGGGAGCGGTCAAGAGACCCAGTACTTC. Protein product: CAIRSGSGQETQYF.

The chain couples TRBV3-1 to TRBJ2-7; 7 nucleotides agree with TRBD1. The junction had 3 bases not matched to a gene; V was cut back by 4 bases and J by 6 bases. The CDR3 contains 12 residues. Per germline, CDR1 LGHDT and CDR2 YNNKEL (reference sequence). CDR3 protein: CASSPNRGEQYF. The CDR3, as DNA: TGTGCCAGCAGCCCTAACAGGGGCGAGCAGTACTTC.

The chain employs TRBV12-3 or TRBV12-4 and TRBJ2-5; D is possibly TRBD2 (5 bases). The J call is uncertain, as TRBJ2-7 better fits the DNA end. The CDR3 loop spans 13 amino acids. The CDR3 coding sequence is TGTGCCAGCAGAAGAGGGTCCGACTACGAGCAGTACTTC. Its protein product is CASRRGSDYEQYF.

The chain employs TRBV28 and TRBJ2-3, with 9 bases fitting TRBD1. This CDR3 region has 16 residues. Germline lookup yields CDR1 MDHEN and CDR2 SYDVKM. The V segment lost 3 bases and the J segment 5 bases; nucleotides outside the gene matches: 9. CDR3 protein: CASSFQGQGAGDTQYF. CDR3 DNA: TGTGCCAGCAGTTTCCAGGGACAGGGCGCGGGAGATACGCAGTATTTT.

In this sample, this clonotype turned up a few times. The chain joins TRBV20-1 to TRBJ1-5; 7 bases map to TRBD1. CDR3 length: 15 residues. J gave up 9 bases and V 0 bases, and 11 bases lay outside the gene matches. Germline lookup yields CDR1 DFQATT and CDR2 SNEGSKA (reference sequence). CDR3 region: CSAREMGTQGTPQHF. DNA of the CDR3: TGCAGTGCTAGAGAAATGGGGACACAGGGGACGCCCCAGCATTTT.

This clonotype was counted between two and nine times. The chain has TRBV3-1 and TRBJ2-3, with 7 bases aligning to TRBD2. From germline, CDR1 is LGHDT and CDR2 YNNKEL (reference sequence). There are 15 residues in the CDR3. Trimming cost V 3 bases and J 0 bases; bases outside gene matches: 3. The CDR3 DNA reads TGTGCCAGCAGCCAGCAGCGGGGTAGCACAGATACGCAGTATTTT. This sequence encodes CASSQQRGSTDTQYF.

This clonotype was observed a handful of times. The chain carries TRBV29-1 and TRBJ2-7, with a possible D match to TRBD2 (7 bases). Trimming took 3 bases from V and 8 from J, leaving 11 bases between them. The CDR3 loop spans 11 amino acids. In germline, CDR1 is SQVTM, CDR2 ANQGSEA. The CDR3 spells CSVDGGGKQYV. Written as DNA, the CDR3 is TGCAGCGTTGATGGGGGGGGCAAGCAGTACGTC.

CDR3 coding DNA: TGTGCCAGCAGCTCCATAGGGGGAGGTGGATATGGCTACACCTTC. Residues: CASSSIGGGGYGYTF. The rearrangement uses TRBV28 and TRBJ1-2, with D possibly being TRBD1 (6 bases). Trimming removed 6 bases from V and 5 bases from J, with 19 bases in between. Germline V gene sequence: CDR1 MDHEN, CDR2 SYDVKM. CDR3 size: 15 residues.

This clonotype was counted at least ten times. The chain couples TRBV5-1 to TRBJ1-1; D unresolved. The ends were cut back, 4 bases at V and 0 bases at J, with 10 bases in the middle. The CDR3 has 14 amino acids. Germline V gives CDR1 SGHRS, CDR2 YFSETQ. The CDR3 DNA follows: TGCGCCAGCAGCGTGGGTACCATGAACACTGAAGCTTTCTTT. It yields the protein CASSVGTMNTEAFF.

Ten or more counts support this clonotype. The V and J genes are TRBV7-2 and TRBJ2-1, with TRBD2 identical over 10 bases. CDR1 SGHTA and CDR2 FQGNSA come from the germline V gene. The CDR3 length is 17 residues. Trimming cost V 3 bases and J 5 bases; bases outside gene matches: 10. The CDR3 is CASSLSSGGGSDNEQFF. DNA for the CDR3: TGTGCCAGCAGCTTGTCAAGCGGGGGGGGAAGCGACAATGAGCAGTTCTTC.

The chain joins TRBV11-3 to TRBJ2-5; the D gene could be TRBD1 or TRBD2 (5 bases each). Trimming left V 5 bases short and J 1 base short, with 14 bases between. The germline CDR1 and CDR2 sequences are SGHNT and YENEEA. The CDR3 extends over 15 amino acids. The CDR3 DNA is TGTGCCAGCAGCCTGGGACGGTGGATCCAAGAGACCCAGTACTTC. Translated: CASSLGRWIQETQYF.

About this clonotype itself: The junction differs from germline at one of its ends, possibly a read error. The V call is TRBV7-2, the J call TRBJ2-2; the D is unclear. The CDR3 runs to 15 residues. Germline assignment: CDR1 SGHTA and CDR2 FQGNSA. DNA for the CDR3: TGTGCCAGCACCTTAAGGCGCAAGAACACCGGGGAGCTGTTTTTT. Translation: CASTLRRKNTGELFF.

The rearrangement links TRBV12-3 or TRBV12-4 to TRBJ2-3, with D possibly matching TRBD2 (7 bases). The CDR3 spans 16 residues. V was clipped by 6 bases and J by 5 bases, with 21 bases between them. In DNA, the CDR3 is TGTGCCAGCAGCCAACGACTAGGGGGGGTAGGAGATACGCAGTATTTT. Protein: CASSQRLGGVGDTQYF.

The gene calls are TRBV10-3 and TRBJ1-5; D unresolved. CDR3 length equals 13 residues. Germline-derived CDR1 and CDR2 are ENHRY and SYGVKD. The germline V and J ends were trimmed by 10 bases and 0 bases, with 10 bases remaining between them. CDR3 protein: CATARNSNQPQHF. CDR3 bases: TGTGCCACGGCGAGGAATAGCAATCAGCCCCAGCATTTT.

The V call is TRBV7-2, the J call TRBJ2-1, with 12 bases aligning to TRBD2. V dropped 1 base and J dropped 9; count of bases not matched to a gene: 10. The CDR3 is 17 residues long. Germline assignment: CDR1 SGHTA and CDR2 FQGNSA. The CDR3 bases are TGTGCCAGCAGCTTAGGCCCGGCTAGCGGGGGGGTGGGTGAGCAGTTCTTC. Translation: CASSLGPASGGVGEQFF.

The V call is TRBV2, the J call TRBJ2-2; 9 bases are a match to TRBD2. The V gene's germline CDR1 is SNHLY and CDR2 FYNNEI. V lost 7 bases, J lost 7 bases, and 10 bases stayed unmatched. This CDR3 has 15 amino acids. The CDR3 DNA sequence: TGTGCCAGCACCCAGGTAGCGGGAGTGGTCGGGGAGCTGTTTTTT. It translates to CASTQVAGVVGELFF.

In this sample, this clonotype turned up a few times. This sequence joins TRBV21-1 and TRBJ2-1; TRBD2, the table's D call, lacks a check against the DNA. TRBV21-1 is classified as a pseudogene. CDR3 length: 18 residues. The CDR3 sequence: CASSKAHPSEGLGNEQFF. DNA for the CDR3: TGTGCCAGCAGCAAAGCTCATCCCTCCGAGGGGCTAGGGAATGAGCAGTTCTTC.